The rows below give T cell receptor beta chains drawn from one sample of a study of blood T cell repertoires in COVID-19. The data were produced by immunoSEQ multiplex PCR, yet TCRdb's version contains in-frame clones alone and is incomplete. This sample has around 190,000 clones, with 80% to 90% found just once. The sequenced sample consisted of peripheral blood. The receptors originated from a man between 18 and 29 years old who had recovered from COVID-19. CDR3s include the opening cysteine and the closing phenylalanine or tryptophan. The D gene is left open where the match is weak. Clone size, where shown, is once, few, many, or a class for clones that have expanded.

cdr3_nt: TGTGCCAGCAGTTACTCGGCGGGAGTAGGAAATGAGCAGTTCTTC; cdr3_aa: CASSYSAGVGNEQFF; d_call: TRBD2; v_call: TRBV6-5; clone_size: -; j_call: TRBJ2-1
cdr3_nt: TGTGCCAGCAGCCCCTCAGGGCCTCGTGGACTGTTTTTT; cdr3_aa: CASSPSGPRGLFF; d_call: -; v_call: TRBV7-8; clone_size: -; j_call: TRBJ1-4
cdr3_nt: TGTGCCAGCAGCCAAGGAGCAGGGTTGGAGACCCAGTACTTC; cdr3_aa: CASSQGAGLETQYF; d_call: -; v_call: TRBV14; clone_size: -; j_call: TRBJ2-5
cdr3_nt: TGTGCCAGCAGTTCACCAAGAGAACAGGGGAAATTCGAAAAACTGTTTTTT; cdr3_aa: CASSSPREQGKFEKLFF; d_call: TRBD1; v_call: TRBV27; clone_size: -; j_call: TRBJ1-4
cdr3_nt: TGTGCCAGCCTGGAAGTCGGGAGTGTTCGCGAGCAGTACTTC; cdr3_aa: CASLEVGSVREQYF; d_call: -; v_call: TRBV2; clone_size: -; j_call: TRBJ2-7
cdr3_nt: TGTGCCAGCAGCCTAGGGACAGAGGAAAAACTGTTTTTT; cdr3_aa: CASSLGTEEKLFF; d_call: TRBD1; v_call: TRBV11-2; clone_size: -; j_call: TRBJ1-4
cdr3_nt: TGTGCCAGCAGCTTGGGGACAGGGGGTTTCAACGAGCAGTACTTC; cdr3_aa: CASSLGTGGFNEQYF; d_call: TRBD1; v_call: TRBV11-1; clone_size: few; j_call: TRBJ2-7
cdr3_nt: TGTGCCAGCAGCTTCGGGACAGGTACCTACGAGCAGTACTTC; cdr3_aa: CASSFGTGTYEQYF; d_call: TRBD1; v_call: TRBV5-8; clone_size: -; j_call: TRBJ2-7
cdr3_nt: TGTGCCATCAGTGTGAGCGGAGCTAACACCGGGGAGCTGTTTTTT; cdr3_aa: CAISVSGANTGELFF; d_call: -; v_call: TRBV10-3; clone_size: -; j_call: TRBJ2-2
cdr3_nt: TGTGCCAGCTCACCGGGCCGGACAGGAGAGACCCAGTACTTC; cdr3_aa: CASSPGRTGETQYF; d_call: TRBD1; v_call: TRBV18; clone_size: -; j_call: TRBJ2-5
cdr3_nt: TGTGCCAGCAGTCCCAACAGGGTCCCCAATGAAAAACTGTTTTTT; cdr3_aa: CASSPNRVPNEKLFF; d_call: -; v_call: TRBV7-2; clone_size: -; j_call: TRBJ1-4
cdr3_nt: TGTGCCAGCAGATCACAGGGGGCGCGTGAGCAGTACTTC; cdr3_aa: CASRSQGAREQYF; d_call: TRBD1; v_call: TRBV6-6; clone_size: -; j_call: TRBJ2-7
cdr3_nt: TGTGCCAGCAGTTTAGGACAGGGAAACTATGGCTACACCTTC; cdr3_aa: CASSLGQGNYGYTF; d_call: TRBD1; v_call: TRBV28; clone_size: -; j_call: TRBJ1-2
cdr3_nt: TGTGCCAGCGCAATCACCGGGGAGCTGTTTTTT; cdr3_aa: CASAITGELFF; d_call: -; v_call: TRBV10-3; clone_size: few; j_call: TRBJ2-2
cdr3_nt: TGTGCCAGCACCGCTGCCAGGTCAGTCGGTGAAGCTTTCTTT; cdr3_aa: CASTAARSVGEAFF; d_call: -; v_call: TRBV6-1; clone_size: -; j_call: TRBJ1-1
cdr3_nt: TGCGCCAGCAGTTCACAATGGGTAGCGGGATTAAGCAATGAGCAGTTCTTC; cdr3_aa: CASSSQWVAGLSNEQFF; d_call: TRBD2; v_call: TRBV4-3; clone_size: once; j_call: TRBJ2-1
cdr3_nt: TGTGCCAGCACTTCCACCCAGCGGGACGGGGGCTACGAGCAGTACTTC; cdr3_aa: CASTSTQRDGGYEQYF; d_call: TRBD2; v_call: TRBV27; clone_size: -; j_call: TRBJ2-7
cdr3_nt: TGCGCCAGCAGCTTATCAGGGGCGGGTCAGCCCCAGCATTTT; cdr3_aa: CASSLSGAGQPQHF; d_call: -; v_call: TRBV5-1; clone_size: -; j_call: TRBJ1-5
cdr3_nt: TGCGCCAGCAGCTGGGGACAGGGGGTTACTGAAGCTTTCTTT; cdr3_aa: CASSWGQGVTEAFF; d_call: TRBD1; v_call: TRBV5-1; clone_size: -; j_call: TRBJ1-1
cdr3_nt: TGTGCCAGCATCGGACAGGGGGCAACCTACAATGAGCAGTTCTTC; cdr3_aa: CASIGQGATYNEQFF; d_call: TRBD1; v_call: TRBV7-2; clone_size: -; j_call: TRBJ2-1
cdr3_nt: TGTGCCAGCAGTTTCCGCGGACTAGCGGGGAGCTTCTTC; cdr3_aa: CASSFRGLAGSFF; d_call: TRBD2; v_call: TRBV12-3/TRBV12-4; clone_size: -; j_call: TRBJ2-1
cdr3_nt: TGTGCCATCAGTGATCAGACGGGGACTGAAGCTTTCTTT; cdr3_aa: CAISDQTGTEAFF; d_call: -; v_call: TRBV10-3; clone_size: -; j_call: TRBJ1-1
cdr3_nt: TGTGCCAGCCGGACAGCGCACTATAATTCACCCCTCCACTTT; cdr3_aa: CASRTAHYNSPLHF; d_call: -; v_call: TRBV6-5; clone_size: -; j_call: TRBJ1-6
cdr3_nt: TGTGCCAGCAGCGTACAGGTTCCCTATGGCTACACCTTC; cdr3_aa: CASSVQVPYGYTF; d_call: -; v_call: TRBV5-6; clone_size: -; j_call: TRBJ1-2
cdr3_nt: TGTGCCAGCAGCCAACAGGGGGCAGGGGAGCTGTTTTTT; cdr3_aa: CASSQQGAGELFF; d_call: TRBD1; v_call: TRBV14; clone_size: -; j_call: TRBJ2-2
cdr3_nt: TGTGCCAGCAGTTATGCTAGGACGGGGGATACGCAGTATTTT; cdr3_aa: CASSYARTGDTQYF; d_call: -; v_call: TRBV27; clone_size: -; j_call: TRBJ2-3
cdr3_nt: TGTGCCAGCAGTATAGTATGGAGTTCTGAAGCTTTCTTT; cdr3_aa: CASSIVWSSEAFF; d_call: -; v_call: TRBV14; clone_size: -; j_call: TRBJ1-1
cdr3_nt: TGTGCCAGCAGCTTGGGACAGGCCCTTCGAATGTCACCCCTCCACTTT; cdr3_aa: CASSLGQALRMSPLHF; d_call: TRBD1; v_call: TRBV28; clone_size: once; j_call: TRBJ1-6
cdr3_nt: TGTGCCAGCAGTATCTTCTCCAGCACAGATACGCAGTATTTT; cdr3_aa: CASSIFSSTDTQYF; d_call: -; v_call: TRBV27; clone_size: -; j_call: TRBJ2-3
cdr3_nt: TGCAGCGCCACTACAGGGGGCGAAGACGAGACCCAGTACTTC; cdr3_aa: CSATTGGEDETQYF; d_call: TRBD1; v_call: TRBV29-1; clone_size: -; j_call: TRBJ2-5
cdr3_nt: TGTGCCAGCAGTCCGGGTGCCACGGGTAATCAGCCCCAGCATTTT; cdr3_aa: CASSPGATGNQPQHF; d_call: -; v_call: TRBV5-4; clone_size: -; j_call: TRBJ1-5
cdr3_nt: TGTGCCAGCAGCGTAGGGGTTTGGGACAGGGGAAGCAATGAGCAGTTCTTC; cdr3_aa: CASSVGVWDRGSNEQFF; d_call: TRBD1; v_call: TRBV9; clone_size: -; j_call: TRBJ2-1
cdr3_nt: TGCGCCAGCAGCTTGGGACAGTCACATGGGGCCAACGTCCTGACTTTC; cdr3_aa: CASSLGQSHGANVLTF; d_call: -; v_call: TRBV5-1; clone_size: -; j_call: TRBJ2-6
cdr3_nt: TGTGCCAGCAGGCCGTCCGGGTTTATGAACACTGAAGCTTTCTTT; cdr3_aa: CASRPSGFMNTEAFF; d_call: -; v_call: TRBV6-6; clone_size: -; j_call: TRBJ1-1
cdr3_nt: TGCGCCAGCAGCTTGGCCGGAACTAGCGGGGGGTCCTACGAGCAGTACTTC; cdr3_aa: CASSLAGTSGGSYEQYF; d_call: TRBD2; v_call: TRBV5-1; clone_size: once; j_call: TRBJ2-7
cdr3_nt: TGCGCCAGCAGCCAAGATCCGAGCGGGCATTACTCCTACGAGCAGTACTTC; cdr3_aa: CASSQDPSGHYSYEQYF; d_call: -; v_call: TRBV4-3; clone_size: -; j_call: TRBJ2-7
cdr3_nt: TGTGCCAGTAAGGAGGGGACTAACTTCTACAATGAGCAGTTCTTC; cdr3_aa: CASKEGTNFYNEQFF; d_call: TRBD2; v_call: TRBV19; clone_size: -; j_call: TRBJ2-1
cdr3_nt: TGTGCCAGCTCACCGACAGGGGCGATGACGGTGATCACTGAAGCTTTCTTT; cdr3_aa: CASSPTGAMTVITEAFF; d_call: TRBD1; v_call: TRBV18; clone_size: -; j_call: TRBJ1-1
cdr3_nt: TGTGCCAGCAGCGACAGGCTCTATGGCTACACCTTC; cdr3_aa: CASSDRLYGYTF; d_call: -; v_call: TRBV12-3/TRBV12-4; clone_size: -; j_call: TRBJ1-2
cdr3_nt: TGTGCCAGCAGCTGGAGCGGGAGGGACACAGATACGCAGTATTTT; cdr3_aa: CASSWSGRDTDTQYF; d_call: TRBD2; v_call: TRBV5-4; clone_size: -; j_call: TRBJ2-3
cdr3_nt: TGTGCCTGGAGTGTGCCTAGCGGGAGCCAAGATACGCAGTATTTT; cdr3_aa: CAWSVPSGSQDTQYF; d_call: TRBD2; v_call: TRBV30; clone_size: -; j_call: TRBJ2-3
cdr3_nt: TGTGCCGTGCAGCGGGGAAATTCCTACAATGAGCAGTTCTTC; cdr3_aa: CAVQRGNSYNEQFF; d_call: TRBD2; v_call: TRBV10-3; clone_size: -; j_call: TRBJ2-1
cdr3_nt: TGCGCCAGCAGCTTGGCCCTCCGGACAGGGGGCGACACCGGGGAGCTGTTTTTT; cdr3_aa: CASSLALRTGGDTGELFF; d_call: TRBD1; v_call: TRBV5-1; clone_size: -; j_call: TRBJ2-2
cdr3_nt: TGTGCCAGCAGTTACTCAGCCACTAACTATGGCTACACCTTC; cdr3_aa: CASSYSATNYGYTF; d_call: -; v_call: TRBV6-5; clone_size: -; j_call: TRBJ1-2
cdr3_nt: TGTGCCAGTAATCGTCTAGCGGGTAAATCTAATGAGCAGTTCTTC; cdr3_aa: CASNRLAGKSNEQFF; d_call: TRBD2; v_call: TRBV19; clone_size: -; j_call: TRBJ2-1